The clone carrying this T cell receptor (beta chain) was seen ten or more times. Antigen specificity is unknown. Inclusion characteristics of ophthalmopathy patients comprised a Clinical Activity Score of at least 3, a NOSPECS grade of at least 4, and duration under 3 months. Around 10 ml fresh peripheral blood yielded the PBMCs. Template material for amplifying TCR beta CDR3 regions consisted of RNA transcripts. A set of HTBI primers served as the primers for a first-round RT-PCR of the TCR CDR3. Via MiXCR, TCRdb re-called the multiplex PCR reads, giving one row per CDR3 protein. In the table there are roughly 650,000 distinct CDR3 sequences, 16% of which are singletons. The record originates from a study of T cells in Graves' hyperthyroidism and ophthalmopathy. Study-level findings and limits: Ophthalmopathy was model-predicted a median roughly 6.5 months pre-onset. Blood shared most expanded thyroid clonotypes above 0.001.

Germline V gene data show CDR1 as MNHEY and CDR2 as SVGAGI. The CDR3 loop spans 17 amino acids. The V end lost 4 bases, the J end lost 5 bases, and 23 bases lay between the germline ends. The source of this sequence is a woman between 40 and 50 years old with Graves' ophthalmopathy. Sequenced sample: blood. The chain couples TRBV6-5 to TRBJ2-5; a weak D match, TRBD1 (8 bases). CDR3 bases: TGTGCCAGCAGTTCGCTCCCATACGGACAGGGAGGGGAGACCCAGTACTTC. Translation gives CASSSLPYGQGGETQYF.